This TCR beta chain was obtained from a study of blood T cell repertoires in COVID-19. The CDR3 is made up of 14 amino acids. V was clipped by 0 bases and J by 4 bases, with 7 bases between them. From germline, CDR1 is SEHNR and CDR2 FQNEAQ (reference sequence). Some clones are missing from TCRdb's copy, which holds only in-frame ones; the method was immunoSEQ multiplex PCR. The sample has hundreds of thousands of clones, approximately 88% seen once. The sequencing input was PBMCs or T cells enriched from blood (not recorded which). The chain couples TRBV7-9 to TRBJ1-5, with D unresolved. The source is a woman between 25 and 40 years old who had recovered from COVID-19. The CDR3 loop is CASSLAGRNQPQHF. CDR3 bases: TGTGCCAGCAGCTTAGCGGGCAGGAATCAGCCCCAGCATTTT.